This T cell receptor beta chain was found in a study of identical twins. This CDR3 comprises 18 residues. Germline CDR1 MGHRA, CDR2 YSYEKL. V lost 0 bases and J 0 bases, leaving 15 bases between the germline ends. A single record per CDR3 protein comes from TCRdb applying MiXCR to the 5' RACE reads. Among approximately 690,000 distinct CDR3 sequences listed, less than 7% were seen once. The chain links TRBV4-1 to TRBJ2-4; D gene ambiguous. This receptor was obtained from a man aged 18-30 years in good health. The sample consisted of naive T cells sorted from blood. CDR3 loop: CASSQDRQVGLAKNIQYF. CDR3 sequence (DNA): TGCGCCAGCAGCCAAGACCGACAAGTTGGATTAGCCAAAAACATTCAGTACTTC.